This TCR beta chain derives from a study of cytomegalovirus exposure and HLA in healthy donors. Notes on the study in general: A later analysis reported that several of the most significant clusters appeared to be linked to common viral pathogens, among them Epstein-Barr virus. Most of the TCR beta V segments (in an earlier analysis) were productive either about 90% or about 30% of the time.

CDR1 MGHRA and CDR2 YSYEKL come from the germline V gene. The CDR3 has 17 residues. The germline V and J ends were trimmed by 2 bases and 0 bases, with 14 bases remaining between them. With regard to this clone: Its target is not known.

Primers: 60 Vbeta forward and 13 Jbeta reverse. The data were produced by immunoSEQ multiplex PCR, yet TCRdb's version contains in-frame clones alone and is incomplete. The sample carries 110,000 or so clones, 15% recorded once. Sequencing was done on a sample of PBMCs. The J gene is TRBJ2-1, the V gene TRBV4-1; D gene ambiguous. This TCR derives from a female donor in good health and CMV-seronegative. This CDR3 reads CASSQTPSRISYNEQFF. In DNA, the CDR3 is TGCGCCAGCAGCCAAACCCCATCTAGGATCTCCTACAATGAGCAGTTCTTC.